The 20 T cell receptor beta chains below were found in one sample sequenced in a study of beta chain features in type 1 diabetes. The authors reverse transcribed all of the isolated RNA, so sequencing captured expressed TCRB transcripts. Sequencing used immunoSEQ multiplex PCR; TCRdb keeps in-frame clones, though not all of them. Of 200,000 to 250,000 clones in the sample, around 14% were seen once. The sequencing input was naive CD4+ T cells from blood. The receptors come from a woman aged 40 to 50 in good health.

The chain joins TRBV7-8 to TRBJ2-3; tentatively, D is TRBD1 (6 bases). Trimming removed 6 bases at V and 6 bases at J, with 10 bases between. The length of the CDR3 is 12 residues. Germline V gene lookup returns CDR1 SGHVS and CDR2 FQNEAQ. The CDR3 nucleotides are TGTGCCAGCAGGCCCACAGGGGATACGCAGTATTTT. It is translated as CASRPTGDTQYF.

This clone has only a few counts. This chain uses TRBV19 with TRBJ2-7; D possibly corresponds to TRBD2 (5 bases). This CDR3 is 14 amino acids long. Germline CDR1 is LNHDA and CDR2 is SQIVND (reference sequence). V dropped 5 bases and J dropped 5 bases, with 16 bases sitting between them. CDR3 residues: CASSAPGTRNEQYF. Here the CDR3 DNA reads TGTGCCAGTAGTGCACCGGGAACCCGGAACGAGCAGTACTTC.

This clone has a handful of counts. The chain joins TRBV5-1 to TRBJ2-1, with D perhaps TRBD2 (6 bases). Germline lookup yields CDR1 SGHRS and CDR2 YFSETQ. Trimming shortened V by 2 bases and J by 7 bases, and 13 bases separated the two germline ends. This CDR3 spans 14 amino acids. CDR3 residues: CASSFGSGGNEQFF. CDR3 sequence (DNA): TGCGCCAGCAGCTTTGGGTCAGGAGGGAATGAGCAGTTCTTC.

This clone was seen a handful of times. This chain links TRBV9 with TRBJ1-6; perhaps TRBD1 as D (6 bases). V was pared by 0 bases and J by 6 bases, with 16 bases between. This CDR3 comprises 17 residues. Germline V lookup: CDR1 SGDLS, CDR2 YYNGEE. The CDR3 bases are TGTGCCAGCAGCGTAGCACCAGGGGCAACCGTTAATTCACCCCTCCACTTT. Translation: CASSVAPGATVNSPLHF.

This clone was picked up a small number of times. The rearrangement joins TRBV6-6 to TRBJ1-5; D is uncertain. V shed 6 bases and J shed 5 bases, with 17 bases lying between them. The germline CDR1 and CDR2 sequences are MNHNY and SVGAGI (reference sequence). This CDR3 has 15 residues. The CDR3 here is CASRSRRRSDQPQHF. The CDR3 DNA is TGTGCCAGCAGGTCGAGGAGGCGGTCCGATCAGCCCCAGCATTTT.

V usage is TRBV19 and J usage is TRBJ2-1; the D is unclear. The CDR3 extends over 12 amino acids. The germline V gene encodes CDR1 LNHDA and CDR2 SQIVND (reference sequence). Trimming left V 4 bases short and J 4 bases short, with 5 bases between. The CDR3 nucleotides read TGTGCCAGTAGTAACGGGTACAATGAGCAGTTCTTC. As protein: CASSNGYNEQFF.

This clone has more than one count but fewer than ten. This chain links TRBV7-2 with TRBJ1-5, with 8 bases fitting TRBD1. The CDR3 spans 15 residues. The trim removed 1 base at V and 7 bases at J, leaving 6 bases unmatched. Germline V gene lookup returns CDR1 SGHTA and CDR2 FQGNSA. CDR3 nucleotide sequence: TGTGCCAGCAGCTTAGGGACAGGGAGGGGACAGCCCCAGCATTTT. The encoded protein is CASSLGTGRGQPQHF.

This clone came up a few times. This chain links TRBV25-1 with TRBJ2-1; D possibly corresponds to TRBD1 (6 bases). Germline lookup yields CDR1 MGHDK and CDR2 SYGVNS. The V gene lost 4 bases and the J gene lost 6 bases, with 10 bases spanning the gap. The CDR3 totals 13 residues. The CDR3 region has the DNA TGTGCCAGCAGTGTGGCAGGGGTCAATGAGCAGTTCTTC. Encoded protein: CASSVAGVNEQFF.

This clone was seen a few times. The genes are TRBV19 and TRBJ2-5; 7 bases fit TRBD2. V shed 5 bases, J shed 2 bases, and the junction held 11 bases outside the gene matches. This CDR3 is 16 amino acids long. Germline loops: CDR1 LNHDA, CDR2 SQIVND (reference sequence). CDR3 protein: CASSPRLAGSQETQYF. The CDR3 nucleotides read TGTGCCAGTAGTCCCAGACTAGCAGGGTCACAAGAGACCCAGTACTTC.

This clone occurred a few times. The chain joins TRBV10-1 to TRBJ2-7; 8 bases map to TRBD1. The CDR3 runs 13 residues. The V gene's germline CDR1 is WNHNN and CDR2 SYGVQD (reference sequence). V shed 6 bases, J shed 7 bases, and the junction held 8 bases outside the gene matches. The CDR3 loop reads CASRETGAGEQYF. CDR3 sequence (DNA): TGCGCCAGCAGAGAGACAGGGGCGGGAGAGCAGTACTTC.

V and J are TRBV12-5 and TRBJ2-3; weak D call: TRBD1 (7 bases). Trimming shortened V by 2 bases and J by 4 bases, and 10 bases separated the two germline ends. Per the germline V gene, CDR1 is LGHNT and CDR2 is FRNRAP. The CDR3 sequence is 14 residues long. This CDR3 is CASGLQGGADTQYF. The CDR3 bases are TGTGCTAGTGGTTTGCAGGGGGGCGCAGATACGCAGTATTTT.

The rearrangement uses TRBV10-3 and TRBJ2-3; no clear D. CDR3 length equals 13 residues. Germline-derived CDR1 and CDR2 are ENHRY and SYGVKD. V was trimmed by 2 bases and J by 5 bases, leaving 8 bases between them. This CDR3 reads CAISETTVDTQYF. The CDR3 bases are TGTGCCATCAGTGAGACAACAGTAGATACGCAGTATTTT.

V is TRBV5-5 and J is TRBJ1-6; possibly TRBD1 for D (5 bases). V lost 5 bases and J 9 bases, leaving 15 bases between the germline ends. This CDR3 comprises 14 residues. CDR1 is SGHKS and CDR2 is YYEKEE in the germline V gene (reference sequence). CDR3 protein: CASSGHPPSSPLHF. In DNA form, the CDR3 reads TGTGCCAGCAGTGGACATCCACCGTCTTCACCCCTCCACTTT. The whole variable domain, remainder taken from reference TRBV5-5 and TRBJ1-6, is DAGVTQSPTHLIKTRGQQVTLRCSPISGHKSVSWYQQVLGQGPQFIFQYYEKEERGRGNFPDRFSARQFPNYSSELNVNALLLGDSALYLCASSGHPPSSPLHFGNGTRLTVT.

V is TRBV29-1 and J is TRBJ1-1; D may be TRBD1 (5 bases). This CDR3 is 14 amino acids long. The ends were cut back, 2 bases at V and 2 bases at J, with 12 bases in the middle. Germline V lookup: CDR1 SQVTM, CDR2 ANQGSEA. The CDR3 is CSVESDRFNTEAFF. The CDR3 DNA reads TGCAGCGTTGAATCCGACAGATTTAACACTGAAGCTTTCTTT.

This rearrangement joins TRBV7-9 to TRBJ2-1; D is ambiguous. This CDR3 has 13 residues. With 1 base removed from V and 9 bases from J, the gap between germline ends came to 10 bases. In germline, CDR1 is SEHNR, CDR2 FQNEAQ (reference sequence). CDR3 in DNA: TGTGCCAGCAGCTTAGATTGGCCTTCTGAGCAGTTCTTC. Its translation: CASSLDWPSEQFF.

The chain has TRBV5-1 and TRBJ1-4; D is uncertain. Germline CDR1 SGHRS, CDR2 YFSETQ. V lost 7 bases, J lost 1 base, and 8 bases lay in between. The CDR3 runs to 13 residues. Here the CDR3 DNA reads TGCGCCAGCCAGGAGGGAACTAATGAAAAACTGTTTTTT. Its translation is CASQEGTNEKLFF.

This clone was counted between two and nine times. The chain recombines TRBV5-1 with TRBJ2-1, with D possibly matching TRBD2 (7 bases). Germline values: CDR1 SGHRS, CDR2 YFSETQ. This CDR3 spans 15 amino acids. V lost 3 bases and J lost 6, with 16 bases in between. The CDR3 sequence is CASSSPGGLLNEQFF. CDR3 DNA: TGCGCCAGCAGCTCGCCCGGGGGGCTTCTCAATGAGCAGTTCTTC.

The V and J genes are TRBV27 and TRBJ1-6; D gene unclear. This CDR3 is built from 15 residues. The germline V and J ends were trimmed by 2 bases and 7 bases, with 12 bases remaining between them. Germline V gene lookup returns CDR1 MNHEY and CDR2 SMNVEV (reference sequence). CDR3 region: CASSLVAIENSPLHF. The CDR3 coding sequence is TGTGCCAGCAGTTTAGTCGCTATTGAGAATTCACCCCTCCACTTT.

Only a few counts were recorded for this clone. This chain joins TRBV5-1 and TRBJ2-3, with 11 bases that match TRBD2. Germline trimming cut 4 bases from V and 4 bases from J; bases unmatched to any gene: 8. The CDR3 totals 16 residues. Germline V gene lookup returns CDR1 SGHRS and CDR2 YFSETQ. The CDR3 here is CASSEGIAGGADTQYF. In DNA, the CDR3 is TGCGCCAGCAGCGAAGGGATAGCGGGGGGGGCAGATACGCAGTATTTT.

This clone was detected only a few times. The chain couples TRBV7-8 to TRBJ2-1, with TRBD1 identical over 8 bases. CDR3 size: 15 residues. The V gene's germline CDR1 is SGHVS and CDR2 FQNEAQ. The V gene end was trimmed by 1 base and the J gene end by 7 bases; junction bases not matched to a gene: 6. The CDR3 is CASSLGVRGRNEQFF. The CDR3 DNA follows: TGTGCCAGCAGCTTAGGGGTCAGGGGGCGGAATGAGCAGTTCTTC. Complete variable domain (other parts from reference TRBV7-8 and TRBJ2-1): GAGVSQSPRYKVAKRGQDVALRCDPISGHVSLFWYQQALGQGPEFLTYFQNEAQLDKSGLPSDRFFAERPEGSVSTLKIQRTQQEDSAVYLCASSLGVRGRNEQFFGPGTRLTVL.